What follows describes a single TCR beta chain. TCRdb re-derived calls from the reads in MiXCR, one entry per CDR3 protein. This sample has 200,000 to 250,000 distinct CDR3 sequences; roughly 20% occur once, and the top ten carry roughly 18%. This entry belongs to a study of T cell repertoires in cytomegalovirus infection. For the study at large: Both CMV infection and a matching HLA type were indicated by public TCR beta signatures.

The CDR3 length is 12 residues. Germline CDR1 and CDR2: SNHLY and FYNNEI. V was clipped by 8 bases and J by 5 bases, with 13 bases between them. This TCR was recovered from a human donor in good health (CMV status not recorded). Some clones in this sample may be carry-over from other donors' samples. Sample: CD8+ T cells from PBMCs. This chain connects TRBV2 to TRBJ2-7; possible D gene TRBD1, 5 bases. The CDR3 loop reads CASLDKWNEQYF. The CDR3, as DNA: TGTGCCAGCCTGGACAAGTGGAACGAGCAGTACTTC.